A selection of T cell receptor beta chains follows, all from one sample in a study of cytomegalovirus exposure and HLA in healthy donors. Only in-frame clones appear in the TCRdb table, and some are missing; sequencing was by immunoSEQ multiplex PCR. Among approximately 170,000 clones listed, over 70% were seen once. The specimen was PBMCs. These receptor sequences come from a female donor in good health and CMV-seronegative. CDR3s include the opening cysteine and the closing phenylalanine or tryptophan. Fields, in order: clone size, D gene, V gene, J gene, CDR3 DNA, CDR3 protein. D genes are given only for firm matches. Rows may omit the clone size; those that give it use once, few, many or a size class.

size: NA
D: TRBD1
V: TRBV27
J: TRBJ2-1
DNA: TGTGCCAGCAGTTCGTGGGGACAGACCTACAATGAGCAGTTCTTC
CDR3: CASSSWGQTYNEQFF

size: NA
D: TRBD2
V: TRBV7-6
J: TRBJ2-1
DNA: TGTGCCAGCAGCCCTCGGACTAGCGGGGGGGCCAATGAGCAGTTCTTC
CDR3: CASSPRTSGGANEQFF

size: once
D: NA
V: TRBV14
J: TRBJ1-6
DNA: TGTGCCAGCAGCCAAGATATAATCGCCGGAGGGTCACCCCTCCACTTT
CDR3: CASSQDIIAGGSPLHF

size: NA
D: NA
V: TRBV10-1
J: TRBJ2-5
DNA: TGCGCCAGCACCCAAAACCTAGGCTGCGAGACCCAGTACTTC
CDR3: CASTQNLGCETQYF

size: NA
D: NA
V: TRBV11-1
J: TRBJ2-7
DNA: TGTGCCAGCAGCCCACGACGGGACTCCTACGAGCAGTACTTC
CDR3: CASSPRRDSYEQYF

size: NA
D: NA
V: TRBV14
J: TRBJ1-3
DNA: TGTGCCAGCAGCCAAGTCCGGACAGCTGGAAACACCATATATTTT
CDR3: CASSQVRTAGNTIYF

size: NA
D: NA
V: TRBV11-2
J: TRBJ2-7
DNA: TGTGCCAGCAGCTTAGACACGAAGGGGGATTACTTC
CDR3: CASSLDTKGDYF

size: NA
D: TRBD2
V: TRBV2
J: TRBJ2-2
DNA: TGTGCCAGCAGTGCCAGCGGGATGAACACCGGGGAGCTGTTTTTT
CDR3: CASSASGMNTGELFF

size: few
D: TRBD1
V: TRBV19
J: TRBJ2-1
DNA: TGTGCCAGTGGTCTCTCGACAGGGGCCCTGCTAGGCCCCCACACGGGTGAGCAGTTCTTC
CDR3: CASGLSTGALLGPHTGEQFF

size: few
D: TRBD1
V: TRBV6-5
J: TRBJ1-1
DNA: TGTGCCAGCCGAACAACAGGGGTAATGAACACTGAAGCTTTCTTT
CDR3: CASRTTGVMNTEAFF

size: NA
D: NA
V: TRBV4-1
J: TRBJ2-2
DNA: TGCGCCAGCAGCCACAATGGACAGCCCCCGAACACCGGGGAGCTGTTTTTT
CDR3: CASSHNGQPPNTGELFF

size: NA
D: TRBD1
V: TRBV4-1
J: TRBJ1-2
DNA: TGCGCCAGCAGCCAAGCCTCCGGGACAGGGAAAGACGGCTACACCTTC
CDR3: CASSQASGTGKDGYTF

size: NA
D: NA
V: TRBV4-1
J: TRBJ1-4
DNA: TGCGCCAGCAGCCCCCTCCCGGCGGTGGCGGAAAAACTGTTTTTT
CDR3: CASSPLPAVAEKLFF

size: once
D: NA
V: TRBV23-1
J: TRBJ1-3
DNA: TGCGCCAGCAGTCAATCCTGGGCGAAGATCTCTGGAAACACCATATATTTT
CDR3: CASSQSWAKISGNTIYF

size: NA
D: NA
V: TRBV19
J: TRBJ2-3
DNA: TGTGCCAGTAGTATGAAGGCAGGCCTTAGCACAGATACGCAGTATTTT
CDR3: CASSMKAGLSTDTQYF

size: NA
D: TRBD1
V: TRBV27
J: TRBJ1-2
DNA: TGTGCCAGCAGTCTCTCCAGGACAGGGAAGAATGGCTACACCTTC
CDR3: CASSLSRTGKNGYTF

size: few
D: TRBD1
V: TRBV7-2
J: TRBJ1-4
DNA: TGTGCCAGCAGCCGGACAGGGTCGGATGAAAAACTGTTTTTT
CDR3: CASSRTGSDEKLFF

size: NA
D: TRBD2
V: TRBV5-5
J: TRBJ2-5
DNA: TGTGCCAGCAGCTTGCCCGGGGGGGCGGGCGGTGAGACCCAGTACTTC
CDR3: CASSLPGGAGGETQYF

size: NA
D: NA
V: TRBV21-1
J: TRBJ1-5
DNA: TGTGCCAGCAGCGAGGGACAGGGTCCACCTACTTATAGCAATCAGCCCCAGCATTTT
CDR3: CASSEGQGPPTYSNQPQHF

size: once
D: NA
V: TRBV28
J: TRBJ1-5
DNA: TGTGCCAGCAGTTTAGACAGGTATCAGCCCCAGCATTTT
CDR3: CASSLDRYQPQHF

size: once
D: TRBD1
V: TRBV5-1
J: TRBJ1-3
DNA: TGCGCCAGCAGCTTGGTCGGGACAGGGGTTGGAAACACCATATATTTT
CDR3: CASSLVGTGVGNTIYF

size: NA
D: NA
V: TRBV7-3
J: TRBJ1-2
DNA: TGTGCCAGCAGCTTAATTGGGGGGGGCGCAGGCTATGGCTACACCTTC
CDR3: CASSLIGGGAGYGYTF

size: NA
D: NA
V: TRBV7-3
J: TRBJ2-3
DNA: TGTGCCAGCGGCGGGAAAGCTCTCTCGGGAGATACGCAGTATTTT
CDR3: CASGGKALSGDTQYF

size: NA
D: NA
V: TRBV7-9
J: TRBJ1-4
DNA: TGTGCCAGCAGTCCCCTCCCTAGAGGTGAAAAACTGTTTTTT
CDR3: CASSPLPRGEKLFF

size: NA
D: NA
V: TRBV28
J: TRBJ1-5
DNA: TGTGCCAGCAGCCCGGACAGCTTTTATAGCAATCAGCCCCAGCATTTT
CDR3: CASSPDSFYSNQPQHF

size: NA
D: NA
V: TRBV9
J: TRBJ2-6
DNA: TGCGGCTCTGGGGCCAACGTCCTGACTTTC
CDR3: CGSGANVLTF

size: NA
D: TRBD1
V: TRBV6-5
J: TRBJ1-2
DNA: TGTGCCAGCAGTCGGACAGGGGGCAGCTACACCTTC
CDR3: CASSRTGGSYTF

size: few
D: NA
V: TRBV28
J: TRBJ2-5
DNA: TGTGCCAGCAGTTTAGGACTGGATGAAGAGACCCAGTACTTC
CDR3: CASSLGLDEETQYF